One sample yielded the 20 T cell receptor beta chains listed below, sequenced in a study of shared clonotypes between healthy human individuals (dated by TCRdb to 2020 to 2021). Library preparation used the immunoSEQ multiplex PCR assay. The table comes from immuneACCESS by way of TCRdb, which keeps in-frame sequences with V and J called. Part of the clones is missing from these tables; in studies checked, under half for an unresolved V gene and the rest for unknown reasons. The sample table records about 680,000 clones; under 95% of these occur just once. The ten most abundant clones make up about 24% of the sample. CD8 naive samples were CD45RO-negative cells positively selected for CCR7, giving a CD45RA+CCR7+ population that excluded TemRA cells. The material sequenced was naive CD8+ T cells sorted from blood. Sample cell subset or site, as interpreted from the label and publication: CD45RA+CCR7+. The source is a man under 40 in good health.

This clone was counted between two and nine times. This chain links TRBV15 with TRBJ1-5; D not resolved. The CDR3 consists of 15 residues. CDR1 and CDR2 from the germline V gene are LNHNV and YYDKDF (reference sequence). With 0 bases removed from V and 0 bases from J, the gap between germline ends came to 6 bases. The CDR3 loop reads CATSRERYSNQPQHF. In DNA form, the CDR3 reads TGTGCCACCAGCAGAGAGAGATATAGCAATCAGCCCCAGCATTTT. The variable domain in full, with the rest retrieved from reference TRBV15 and TRBJ1-5, is DAMVIQNPRYQVTQFGKPVTLSCSQTLNHNVMYWYQQKSSQAPKLLFHYYDKDFNNEADTPDNFQSRRPNTSFCFLDIRSPGLGDTAMYLCATSRERYSNQPQHFGDGTRLSIL.

CDR3 residues: CASSHVSGGAGNEQFF. The CDR3 nucleotides are TGTGCCAGCAGCCACGTGTCCGGGGGCGCCGGGAATGAGCAGTTCTTC. The rearrangement uses TRBV7-8 and TRBJ2-1; D tentatively reads TRBD1 or TRBD2 (6 bases each). The CDR3 loop spans 16 amino acids. V lost 5 bases and J 7 bases, leaving 21 bases between the germline ends. Germline values: CDR1 SGHVS, CDR2 FQNEAQ.

Turning to this clone: The sample has other DNA sequences that encode this CDR3 too. The chain employs TRBV4-1 and TRBJ2-7; a weak D match, TRBD1 (7 bases). V was cut by 1 base and J by 1 base, with 11 bases left in between. The CDR3 contains 15 residues. CDR1 and CDR2 from the germline V gene are MGHRA and YSYEKL. CDR3 DNA: TGCGCCAGCAGCCAAGTACAGGGGAGGTCCTACGAGCAGTACTTC. It is translated as CASSQVQGRSYEQYF.

This clone showed up just once. This chain uses TRBV27 with TRBJ2-7, with 7 bases aligning to TRBD1. Germline-derived CDR1 and CDR2 are MNHEY and SMNVEV (reference sequence). The CDR3 consists of 16 residues. V was clipped by 3 bases and J by 3 bases; unmatched bases: 11. CDR3 sequence: CASSLLTTGSYYEQYF. CDR3 DNA: TGTGCCAGCAGTTTGCTAACGACAGGGTCATACTACGAGCAGTACTTC.

This chain links TRBV6-6 with TRBJ2-7, with 11 positions matching TRBD2. Germline V lookup: CDR1 MNHNY, CDR2 SVGAGI (reference sequence). The CDR3 has 14 amino acids. J gave up 3 bases and V 5 bases, and 3 bases lay outside the gene matches. This CDR3 reads CASSTSGSLYEQYF. The CDR3 DNA reads as TGTGCCAGCAGTACTAGCGGGAGCCTCTACGAGCAGTACTTC.

The chain uses TRBV27 and TRBJ2-2; D uncertain. CDR1 and CDR2 (germline): MNHEY, SMNVEV (reference sequence). The V gene lost 10 bases and the J gene lost 2 bases, with 14 bases spanning the gap. The CDR3 spans 14 residues. This CDR3 is CATQITVNTGELFF. Written as DNA, the CDR3 is TGTGCCACCCAGATAACAGTTAACACCGGGGAGCTGTTTTTT.

This clone was detected only once. This chain connects TRBV11-2 to TRBJ1-3; D unclear. Trimming stripped 3 bases from V and 0 bases from J, with 12 bases between. Per the germline V gene, CDR1 is SGHAT and CDR2 is FQNNGV. The CDR3 length is 16 residues. The chain's CDR3 is CASSFREDSSGNTIYF. DNA for the CDR3: TGTGCCAGCAGCTTCCGGGAGGACTCCTCTGGAAACACCATATATTTT. The full variable domain, with the rest looked up from reference TRBV11-2 and TRBJ1-3, is EAGVAQSPRYKIIEKRQSVAFWCNPISGHATLYWYQQILGQGPKLLIQFQNNGVVDDSQLPKDRFSAERLKGVDSTLKIQPAKLEDSAVYLCASSFREDSSGNTIYFGEGSWLTVV.

This clone turned up a few times. J is TRBJ2-7 and V is TRBV2; D is ambiguous. Germline CDR1 and CDR2: SNHLY and FYNNEI. Trimming shortened V by 6 bases and J by 2 bases, and 8 bases separated the two germline ends. The length of the CDR3 is 12 residues. The DNA of the CDR3 is TGTGCCAGCAGGCCTGGTCCCTACGAGCAGTACTTC. Encoded protein: CASRPGPYEQYF.

With regard to this clone: Within the sample, other DNA sequences also encode this same CDR3. The chain carries TRBV7-9 and TRBJ2-7, with D perhaps being TRBD1 or TRBD2 (5 bases each). The length of the CDR3 is 13 residues. Per the germline V gene, CDR1 is SEHNR and CDR2 is FQNEAQ (reference sequence). The V end was cut by 5 bases, the J end by 4 bases, with 12 bases between. The CDR3 loop is CASSPQGGYEQYF. The CDR3 DNA follows: TGTGCCAGCAGCCCCCAGGGCGGGTACGAGCAGTACTTC.

V and J are TRBV9 and TRBJ2-1; D is possibly TRBD2 (5 bases). Deletions cut 5 bases from V and 8 bases from J, with 17 bases between. The CDR3 length is 14 residues. CDR1 and CDR2 (germline): SGDLS, YYNGEE. The CDR3 DNA reads TGTGCCAGCAGTCCCATGGGGAGTGGGTATGAGCAGTTCTTC. This sequence encodes CASSPMGSGYEQFF.

The J gene is TRBJ2-7, the V gene TRBV12-5, with TRBD1 matching over 7 bases. The CDR3 consists of 18 residues. In germline, CDR1 is LGHNT, CDR2 FRNRAP. Unmatched junction bases numbered 13, after V lost 1 base and J lost 1 base. The CDR3 protein is CASGLEKSRDRHSYEQYF. CDR3 nucleotides: TGTGCTAGTGGTTTGGAAAAGAGCCGGGACAGACATTCCTACGAGCAGTACTTC.

The chain links TRBV2 to TRBJ2-3; D is uncertain. V dropped 2 bases and J dropped 2 bases, with 11 bases sitting between them. Germline-derived CDR1 and CDR2 are SNHLY and FYNNEI. The CDR3 length is 15 residues. The CDR3 region is CASSELGPHTDTQYF. DNA for the CDR3: TGTGCCAGCAGTGAATTAGGGCCTCACACAGATACGCAGTATTTT.

This clone has just one count. CDR3 sequence reads: CASSFGRGGYEQYF. CDR3 DNA: TGTGCCAGCAGTTTTGGGCGAGGGGGCTACGAGCAGTACTTC. J is TRBJ2-7 and V is TRBV28, with D tentatively TRBD1 (6 bases). V shed 3 bases and J shed 3 bases, with 12 bases lying between them. Germline V CDR1 and CDR2: MDHEN, SYDVKM. This CDR3 is 14 amino acids long.

The CDR3 DNA reads TGTGCCAGCAGACCCCGGGGGGCGCGGGAGACCCAGTACTTC. Protein: CASRPRGARETQYF. This chain connects TRBV28 to TRBJ2-5, with D maybe TRBD2 (7 bases). Trimming shortened V by 6 bases and J by 5 bases, and 16 bases separated the two germline ends. This CDR3 region has 14 residues. The germline V gene has CDR1 MDHEN and CDR2 SYDVKM.

The V gene is TRBV28, the J gene TRBJ2-7; 14 bases are shared with TRBD2. Looked up from germline, CDR1 is MDHEN and CDR2 is SYDVKM. The CDR3 length is 19 residues. Unmatched junction bases numbered 14, after V lost 4 bases and J lost 3 bases. For the CDR3, the DNA is TGTGCCAGCAGTTCAATGTGGGGTGGGACTAGCGGGAGAGTCTACGAGCAGTACTTC. Translation: CASSSMWGGTSGRVYEQYF. The full variable domain, rest sourced from reference TRBV28 and TRBJ2-7, is DVKVTQSSRYLVKRTGEKVFLECVQDMDHENMFWYRQDPGLGLRLIYFSYDVKMKEKGDIPEGYSVSREKKERFSLILESASTNQTSMYLCASSSMWGGTSGRVYEQYFGPGTRLTVT.

The chain joins TRBV11-2 to TRBJ2-1; D unresolved. CDR1 and CDR2 (germline): SGHAT, FQNNGV. The CDR3 has 15 amino acids. With 1 base removed from V and 3 bases from J, the gap between germline ends came to 10 bases. CDR3 sequence (DNA): TGTGCCAGCAGCTTAGCAGGATATCGCTACAATGAGCAGTTCTTC. Translated, it gives CASSLAGYRYNEQFF.

This rearrangement joins TRBV7-8 to TRBJ2-7; D is perhaps TRBD2 (5 bases). The V end lost 1 base, the J end lost 4 bases, and 17 bases lay between the germline ends. Germline CDR1 SGHVS, CDR2 FQNEAQ. CDR3 size: 16 residues. Here the CDR3 DNA reads TGTGCCAGCAGCTTAGGGTTCGGAAGCGGTGGTTACGAGCAGTACTTC. Translating it yields CASSLGFGSGGYEQYF.

The chain combines TRBV7-8 with TRBJ2-3; D is uncertain. V lost 5 bases to trimming and J lost 6 bases, with 9 bases between them. Looked up from germline, CDR1 is SGHVS and CDR2 is FQNEAQ. This CDR3 has 12 residues. CDR3 protein: CASSGTPDTQYF. CDR3 nucleotide sequence: TGTGCCAGCAGCGGTACCCCGGATACGCAGTATTTT.

CDR3 in amino acids: CASALALGPTYEQYF. Here the CDR3 DNA reads TGCGCCAGCGCCTTGGCGCTCGGCCCAACCTACGAGCAGTACTTC. J is TRBJ2-7 and V is TRBV4-1, with D unclear. This CDR3 is built from 15 residues. Germline V lookup: CDR1 MGHRA, CDR2 YSYEKL. Trimming took off 8 bases at V and 2 bases at J, with 19 bases between the two ends.

A word on this clone: The sample carries other DNA sequences with the same CDR3. This chain uses TRBV27 with TRBJ2-7; TRBD2 might be the D (6 bases). Trimming took off 2 bases at V and 1 base at J, with 9 bases between the two ends. Germline CDR1 MNHEY, CDR2 SMNVEV (reference sequence). This CDR3 contains 14 residues. In nucleotides, the CDR3 is TGTGCCAGCAGTTTAGCGGGATCGTCCTACGAGCAGTACTTC. Encoded protein: CASSLAGSSYEQYF.